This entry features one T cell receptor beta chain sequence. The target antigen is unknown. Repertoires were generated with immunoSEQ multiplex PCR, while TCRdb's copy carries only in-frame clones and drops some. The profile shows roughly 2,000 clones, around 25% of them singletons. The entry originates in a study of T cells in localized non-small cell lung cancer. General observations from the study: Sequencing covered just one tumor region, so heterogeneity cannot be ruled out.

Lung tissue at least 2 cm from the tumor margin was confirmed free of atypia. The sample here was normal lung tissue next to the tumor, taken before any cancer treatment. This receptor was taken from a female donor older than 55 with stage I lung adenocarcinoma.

The CDR3 sequence is CASSLEGVTEAFF. CDR3 in DNA: TGTGCCAGCAGCTTAGAGGGGGTGACTGAAGCTTTCTTT. The chain couples TRBV7-1 to TRBJ1-1; TRBD1 might be the D (6 bases). TRBV7-1 is assigned to the ORF class and has an uncertain function. The CDR3 is made up of 13 amino acids. V was shortened by 4 bases and J by 5 bases, with 11 bases between the two germline ends.